The entry below describes one T cell receptor beta chain. Its target is unknown. Via CD45RO/CCR7/CD25/CD127/CD95/CD27, cells of the CD4+ naive, central memory, regulatory and stem cell-like memory subsets were sorted. This specimen belongs to a study of beta chain features in type 1 diabetes. Every bit of the isolated RNA underwent reverse transcription, so sequencing read expressed TCRB transcripts. Profiled with immunoSEQ multiplex PCR; TCRdb holds only in-frame clones, not every one. The data show approximately 330,000 clones, roughly 11% seen once. V was clipped by 4 bases and J by 5 bases; unmatched bases: 7. The CDR3 runs to 15 residues. Germline CDR1 reads SGHTA; CDR2 reads FQGTGA. Whole-study findings and limits: A pattern of fewer insertions and more deletions at VDJ junctions was seen in type 1 diabetes patients.

The rearrangement joins TRBV7-3 to TRBJ2-5, with 10 bases that match TRBD2. This TCR was sampled from a woman in her twenties or thirties in good health. Sequencing input: naive CD4+ T cells from blood. The CDR3 sequence is CASSYEREGGETQYF. CDR3 coding DNA: TGTGCCAGCAGCTACGAGCGGGAGGGAGGCGAGACCCAGTACTTC.